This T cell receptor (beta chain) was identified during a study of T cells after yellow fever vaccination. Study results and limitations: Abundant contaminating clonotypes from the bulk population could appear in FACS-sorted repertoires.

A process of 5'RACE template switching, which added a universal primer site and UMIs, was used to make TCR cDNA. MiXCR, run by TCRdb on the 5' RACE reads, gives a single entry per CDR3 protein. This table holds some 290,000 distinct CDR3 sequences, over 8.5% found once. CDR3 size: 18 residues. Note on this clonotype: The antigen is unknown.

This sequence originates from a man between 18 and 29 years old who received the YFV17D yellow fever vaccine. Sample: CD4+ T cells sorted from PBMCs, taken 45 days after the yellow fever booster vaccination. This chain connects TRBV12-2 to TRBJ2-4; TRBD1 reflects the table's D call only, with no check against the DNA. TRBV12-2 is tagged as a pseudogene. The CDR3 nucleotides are TGTGCAAGTCGCTTAGCGGGGGGGAAGGGATTAGCCAAAAACATTCAGTACTTC. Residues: CASRLAGGKGLAKNIQYF.